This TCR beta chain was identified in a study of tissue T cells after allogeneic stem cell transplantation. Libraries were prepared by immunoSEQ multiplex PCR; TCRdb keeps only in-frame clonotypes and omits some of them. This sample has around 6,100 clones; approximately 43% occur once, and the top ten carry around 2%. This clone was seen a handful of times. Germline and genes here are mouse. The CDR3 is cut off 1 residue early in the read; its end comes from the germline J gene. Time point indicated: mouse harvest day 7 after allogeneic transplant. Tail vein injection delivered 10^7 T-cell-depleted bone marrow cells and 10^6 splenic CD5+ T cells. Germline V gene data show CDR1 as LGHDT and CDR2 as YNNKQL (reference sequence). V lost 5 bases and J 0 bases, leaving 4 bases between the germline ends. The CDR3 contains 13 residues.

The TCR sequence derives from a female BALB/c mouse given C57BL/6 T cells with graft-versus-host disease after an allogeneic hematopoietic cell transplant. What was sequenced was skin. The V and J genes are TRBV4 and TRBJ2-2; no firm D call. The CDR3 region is CASSPSNTGQLYF. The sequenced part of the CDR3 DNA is TGTGCCAGCAGCCCGTCAAACACCGGGCAGCTCTAC.